This T cell receptor (beta chain) was retrieved from a study of T cells in Graves' hyperthyroidism and ophthalmopathy. For the study at large: Once the initial diagnosis was made, peripheral blood was obtained before any treatment.

The study based diagnoses on clinical symptoms, serum thyroxine and TRAb, thyroid ultrasound and orbital computed tomography. RNA transcripts served as the template for amplifying TCR beta CDR3 regions. During a first-round RT-PCR of the TCR CDR3, the HTBI primer set was used. TCRdb re-called the multiplex PCR reads through MiXCR, storing one row per CDR3 protein. The table records 550,000 to 600,000 distinct CDR3 sequences, approximately 15% of them present only once. The receptor's source is a young woman with Graves' hyperthyroidism. The sample comprised blood.

In DNA form, the CDR3 reads TGTGCCAGCAGTAGGACAGGGGGCTTGGGAGATACGCAGTATTTT. Translation: CASSRTGGLGDTQYF. The J gene is TRBJ2-3, the V gene TRBV6-1, with 11 bases matching TRBD1. CDR3 length: 15 amino acids. V lost 5 bases to trimming and J lost 5 bases; unmatched junction nucleotides: 6. The germline V gene has CDR1 MNHNS and CDR2 SASEGT.